The clone carrying this TCR beta chain was observed a few times. Data came from immunoSEQ multiplex PCR; TCRdb stores just in-frame clones and leaves some out. The sample carries roughly 150,000 clones, around 79% recorded once. This sample is part of a study of blood T cell repertoires in COVID-19. The CDR3 has 14 amino acids. The V gene lost 4 bases and the J gene lost 5 bases, with 15 bases spanning the gap. Germline lookup yields CDR1 LNHDA and CDR2 SQIVND (reference sequence). The V gene is TRBV19, the J gene TRBJ2-7; D not certain. This receptor was obtained from a man aged 50-60 years with active or convalescent COVID-19. Sequenced sample: peripheral blood. CDR3 in amino acids: CASSTLGRGNEQYF. The CDR3 bases are TGTGCCAGTAGTACCCTGGGTCGAGGCAACGAGCAGTACTTC. Full variable domain (remainder filled in from reference TRBV19 and TRBJ2-7): DGGITQSPKYLFRKEGQNVTLSCEQNLNHDAMYWYRQDPGQGLRLIYYSQIVNDFQKGDIAEGYSVSREKKESFPLTVTSAQKNPTAFYLCASSTLGRGNEQYFGPGTRLTVT.